Listed here is a single TCR beta chain. Per the study methods: Amplifying reference gene primers gave estimates of nucleated cell counts. Some clones are missing from TCRdb's copy, which holds only in-frame ones; the method was immunoSEQ multiplex PCR. The DNA was the basis for D and trimming; V, J and clone size are from that table. Altogether 110,000 or so clones are present, 85% being singletons, with the ten largest covering about 3.4%. Germline CDR1 is MGHRA and CDR2 is YSYEKL. This CDR3 is 15 amino acids long. With 9 bases removed from V and 0 bases from J, the gap between germline ends came to 16 bases. These data belong to a study of blood T cell repertoires in COVID-19. The wider study: Sites across the United States, Italy and Spain contributed samples from acute and convalescent COVID-19. T cells, B-cell-depleted T cells, or PBMCs provided the cDNA or gDNA that served as material.

The chain is built from TRBV4-1 and TRBJ2-3; a weak D match, TRBD2 (6 bases). The source material was peripheral blood. The receptor was isolated from a man aged 35-49 years with acute or convalescent COVID-19. The CDR3, as DNA: TGCGCCAGTACTTCTGGTCTAGCGAGCACAGATACGCAGTATTTT. Translated, it gives CASTSGLASTDTQYF.